This T cell receptor beta chain is drawn from a study of blood T cell repertoires in COVID-19. V was pared by 3 bases and J by 8 bases, with 6 bases of the junction left unmatched. The CDR3 extends over 14 amino acids. CDR1 is LGHDT and CDR2 is YNNKEL in the germline V gene (reference sequence). Sequencing used immunoSEQ multiplex PCR; TCRdb keeps in-frame clones, though not all of them. The sample holds nearly 110,000 clones, about four fifths seen once. Sequencing was carried out using peripheral blood. This chain uses TRBV3-1 (or the pseudogene TRBV3-2) with TRBJ1-3; 8 nucleotides match TRBD1. This TCR derives from a woman aged 55 to 70 with acute or convalescent COVID-19. Written as DNA, the CDR3 is TGTGCCAGCAGCCATCCAGGACAGGGATACACCATATATTTT. This encodes CASSHPGQGYTIYF.